Below, 5 T cell receptor beta chains from the same sample are listed, as sequenced in a study of shared clonotypes between healthy human individuals. Naivety among CD8 cells was defined by CD45RO negativity and positive CCR7 selection, thereby excluding terminally differentiated effector memory CD45RA+ cells. Clones were sequenced by immunoSEQ multiplex PCR, and TCRdb holds only the in-frame ones, with some missing. The sample carries around 1.9 million clones, 85% to 95% recorded once. Sequenced input: naive CD8+ T cells from PBMCs. Receptors were obtained from a man aged 18-30 years in good health. Some clones in this sample may be carry-over from other donors' samples.

The V and J genes are TRBV18 and TRBJ2-5; TRBD1 might be the D (6 bases). In germline, CDR1 is KGHSH, CDR2 LQKENI. The ends were cut back, 3 bases at V and 1 base at J, with 12 bases in the middle. This CDR3 region has 15 residues. The CDR3 DNA sequence: TGTGCCAGCTCACCCTACAGGGATACCCAAGAGACCCAGTACTTC. Protein sequence: CASSPYRDTQETQYF.

The V call is TRBV6-5, the J call TRBJ1-5, with 8 positions matching TRBD1. This CDR3 has 15 amino acids. After removal of 5 bases from V and 5 bases from J, the junction contained 8 bases not matched to a gene. Per germline, CDR1 MNHEY and CDR2 SVGAGI. CDR3 sequence: CASSLRQGPYQPQHF. CDR3 coding DNA: TGTGCCAGCAGTCTCCGACAGGGGCCCTATCAGCCCCAGCATTTT.

The chain is built from TRBV7-9 and TRBJ1-2, with 7 positions matching TRBD1. CDR1 SEHNR and CDR2 FQNEAQ come from the germline V gene (reference sequence). This CDR3 has 15 residues. After removal of 1 base from V and 8 bases from J, the junction contained 10 bases not matched to a gene. The CDR3 DNA is TGTGCCAGCAGCTTAGGGCAGGGGGTAGAAGGAGGCTACACCTTC. Translated, it gives CASSLGQGVEGGYTF.

The V gene is TRBV27, the J gene TRBJ2-7; 7 nucleotides match TRBD2. CDR1 is MNHEY and CDR2 is SMNVEV in the germline V gene (reference sequence). The CDR3 loop spans 15 amino acids. V was clipped by 3 bases and J by 4 bases; unmatched bases: 9. CDR3 region: CASSFSAGARYEQYF. The CDR3 DNA reads TGTGCCAGCAGTTTCTCCGCGGGAGCAAGGTACGAGCAGTACTTC.

J is TRBJ1-4 and V is TRBV13; D remains unclear. CDR1 is PRHDT, CDR2 FYEKMQ, per germline (reference sequence). The CDR3 is 14 amino acids. V shed 0 bases and J shed 8 bases, with 10 bases lying between them. The CDR3, as DNA: TGTGCCAGCAGCTTAGGGTACCCCGGGGAAAAACTGTTTTTT. This codes for CASSLGYPGEKLFF. Supplemented by reference TRBV13 and TRBJ1-4, the full variable domain reads AAGVIQSPRHLIKEKRETATLKCYPIPRHDTVYWYQQGPGQDPQFLISFYEKMQSDKGSIPDRFSAQQFSDYHSELNMSSLELGDSALYFCASSLGYPGEKLFFGSGTQLSVL.